The clone carrying this T cell receptor (beta chain) qualifies as medium-sized. The target antigen is unknown. Live CD3+CD8+TCRalphabeta+ cells were sorted into four subsets by PD-1 and/or TIGIT. Using approximately 14 ng of total RNA, TCR libraries were made with the QIAseq Immune Repertoire TCR panel. TCRdb reprocessed the reads with MiXCR, giving one entry per CDR3 protein. The table records around 1,300 distinct CDR3 sequences, more than 8.5% of them present only once. This specimen comes from a study of circulating CD8 cells and anti-PD-1 response in melanoma. Overall study: Non-responders showed stable or progressive disease; responders showed complete or partial response. Study-level results: Peptide assays on expanded sorted subsets replaced tumor-based reactivity testing.

Trimming cost V 3 bases and J 1 base, with 16 bases left between them. Germline V gene data show CDR1 as DFQATT and CDR2 as SNEGSKA (reference sequence). This CDR3 comprises 16 residues. This receptor was taken from a human donor with melanoma. The chain combines TRBV20-1 with TRBJ1-5, with TRBD1 as a possible D gene (5 bases). The input for sequencing was CD8+ T cells from PBMCs, taken at baseline or after one month of anti-PD-1 therapy (not recorded which). CDR3 nucleotides: TGCAGTGCTAGGGATTCGGCAGGGATGAGCAATCAGCCCCAGCATTTT. Residues: CSARDSAGMSNQPQHF.